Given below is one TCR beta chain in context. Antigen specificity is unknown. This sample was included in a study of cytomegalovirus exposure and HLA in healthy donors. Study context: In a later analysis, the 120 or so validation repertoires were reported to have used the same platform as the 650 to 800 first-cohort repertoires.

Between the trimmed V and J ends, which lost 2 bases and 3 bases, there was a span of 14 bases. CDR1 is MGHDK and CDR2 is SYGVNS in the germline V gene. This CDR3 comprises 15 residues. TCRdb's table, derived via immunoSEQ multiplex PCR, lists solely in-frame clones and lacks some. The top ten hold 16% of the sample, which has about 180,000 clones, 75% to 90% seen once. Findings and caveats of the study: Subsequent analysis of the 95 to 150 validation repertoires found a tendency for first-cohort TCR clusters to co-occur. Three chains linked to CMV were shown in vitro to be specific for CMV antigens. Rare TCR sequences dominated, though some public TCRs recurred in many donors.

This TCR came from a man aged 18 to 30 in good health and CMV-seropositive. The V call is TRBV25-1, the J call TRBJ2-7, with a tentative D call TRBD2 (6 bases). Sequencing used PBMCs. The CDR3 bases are TGTGCCAGCAGTGAAGGGCAGGGAGGTTACTACGAGCAGTACTTC. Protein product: CASSEGQGGYYEQYF.